This T cell receptor beta chain was profiled in a study of cytomegalovirus exposure and HLA in healthy donors. Repertoires were generated with immunoSEQ multiplex PCR, while TCRdb's copy carries only in-frame clones and drops some. Among 100,000 to 120,000 clones listed, approximately 90% were seen once. Between the trimmed V and J ends, which lost 1 base and 3 bases, there was a span of 10 bases. The CDR3 is 15 residues long. Per germline, CDR1 LNHNV and CDR2 YYDKDF (reference sequence). The rearrangement links TRBV15 to TRBJ2-1, with D maybe TRBD2 (7 bases). The sequence was collected from a woman aged 30 to 39 in good health and CMV-seropositive. The sample comprised PBMCs. The CDR3, as DNA: TGTGCCACCAGCAGAGCGGGGGGCGGCTACAATGAGCAGTTCTTC. It codes for CATSRAGGGYNEQFF.